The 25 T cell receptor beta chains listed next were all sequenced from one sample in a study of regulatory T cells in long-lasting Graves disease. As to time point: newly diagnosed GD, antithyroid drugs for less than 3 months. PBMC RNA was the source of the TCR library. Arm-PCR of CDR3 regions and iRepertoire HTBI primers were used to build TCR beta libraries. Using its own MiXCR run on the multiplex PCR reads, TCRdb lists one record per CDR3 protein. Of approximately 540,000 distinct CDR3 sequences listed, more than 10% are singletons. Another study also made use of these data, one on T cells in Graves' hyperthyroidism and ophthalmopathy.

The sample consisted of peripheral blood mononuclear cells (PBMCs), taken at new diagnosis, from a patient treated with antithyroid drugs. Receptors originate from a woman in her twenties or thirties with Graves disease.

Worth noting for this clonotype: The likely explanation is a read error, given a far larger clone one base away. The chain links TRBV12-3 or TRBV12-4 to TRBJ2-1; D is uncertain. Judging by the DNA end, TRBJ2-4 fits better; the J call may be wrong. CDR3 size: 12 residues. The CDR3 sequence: CASSFTQTVQYF. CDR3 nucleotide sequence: TGTGCCAGCAGTTTTACCCAGACGGTTCAGTACTTC.

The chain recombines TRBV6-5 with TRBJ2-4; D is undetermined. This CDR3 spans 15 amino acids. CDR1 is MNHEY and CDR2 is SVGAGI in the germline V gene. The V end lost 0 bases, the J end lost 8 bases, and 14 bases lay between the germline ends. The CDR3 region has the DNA TGTGCCAGCAGTTACTCGTCCCTCCGAGGAGACATTCAGTACTTC. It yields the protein CASSYSSLRGDIQYF.

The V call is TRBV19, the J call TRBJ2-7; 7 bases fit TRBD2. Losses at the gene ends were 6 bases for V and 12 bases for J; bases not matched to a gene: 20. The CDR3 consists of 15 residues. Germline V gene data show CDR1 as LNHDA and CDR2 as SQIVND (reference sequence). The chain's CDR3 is CASSTGGTHSTRRYF. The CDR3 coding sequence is TGTGCCAGTAGCACCGGGGGGACCCATTCAACCCGGCGGTACTTC.

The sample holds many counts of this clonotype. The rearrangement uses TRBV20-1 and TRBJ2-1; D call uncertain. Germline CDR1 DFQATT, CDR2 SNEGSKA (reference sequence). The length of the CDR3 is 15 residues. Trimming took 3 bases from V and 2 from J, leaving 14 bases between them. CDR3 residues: CSASPTPATYNEQFF. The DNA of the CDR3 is TGCAGTGCTAGTCCGACTCCCGCAACCTACAATGAGCAGTTCTTC.

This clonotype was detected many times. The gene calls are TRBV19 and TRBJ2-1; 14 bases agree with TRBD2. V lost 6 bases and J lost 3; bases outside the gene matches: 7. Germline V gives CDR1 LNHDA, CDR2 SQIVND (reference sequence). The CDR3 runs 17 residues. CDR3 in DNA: TGTGCCAGTAGGGGACTAGCGGGAGCTGGAGGCTACAATGAGCAGTTCTTC. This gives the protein CASRGLAGAGGYNEQFF.

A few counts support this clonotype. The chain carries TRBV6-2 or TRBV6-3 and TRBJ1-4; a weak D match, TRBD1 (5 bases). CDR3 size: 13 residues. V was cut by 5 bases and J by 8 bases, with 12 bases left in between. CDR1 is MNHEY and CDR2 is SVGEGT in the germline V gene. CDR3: CASSRGTGEKLFF. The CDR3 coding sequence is TGTGCCAGCAGTCGAGGGACGGGCGAAAAACTGTTTTTT.

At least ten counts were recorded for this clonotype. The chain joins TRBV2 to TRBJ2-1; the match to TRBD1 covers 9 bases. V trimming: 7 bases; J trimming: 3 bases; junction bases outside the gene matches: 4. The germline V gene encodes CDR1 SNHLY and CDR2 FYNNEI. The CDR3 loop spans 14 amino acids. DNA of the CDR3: TGTGCCAGCATCGGGACAGGGAGCTACAATGAGCAGTTCTTC. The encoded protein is CASIGTGSYNEQFF.

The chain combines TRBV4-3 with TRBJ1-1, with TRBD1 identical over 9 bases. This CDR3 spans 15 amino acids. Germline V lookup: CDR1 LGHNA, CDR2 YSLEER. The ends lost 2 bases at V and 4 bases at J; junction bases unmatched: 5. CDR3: CASSQQTGGFTEAFF. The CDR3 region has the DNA TGCGCCAGCAGCCAACAGACAGGGGGGTTCACTGAAGCTTTCTTT.

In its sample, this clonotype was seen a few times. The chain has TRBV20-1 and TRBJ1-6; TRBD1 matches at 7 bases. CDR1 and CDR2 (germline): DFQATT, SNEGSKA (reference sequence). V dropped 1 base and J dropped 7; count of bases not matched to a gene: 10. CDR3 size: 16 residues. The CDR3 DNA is TGCAGTGCTAGAGGGGACAGACTAAGCTTGAATTCACCCCTCCACTTT. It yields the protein CSARGDRLSLNSPLHF.

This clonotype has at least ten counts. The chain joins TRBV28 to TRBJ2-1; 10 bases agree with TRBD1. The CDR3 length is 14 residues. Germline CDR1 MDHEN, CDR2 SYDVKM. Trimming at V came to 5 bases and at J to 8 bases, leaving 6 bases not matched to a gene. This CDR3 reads CASSLGTGVDEQFF. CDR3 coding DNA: TGTGCCAGCAGTCTCGGGACAGGGGTCGATGAGCAGTTCTTC.

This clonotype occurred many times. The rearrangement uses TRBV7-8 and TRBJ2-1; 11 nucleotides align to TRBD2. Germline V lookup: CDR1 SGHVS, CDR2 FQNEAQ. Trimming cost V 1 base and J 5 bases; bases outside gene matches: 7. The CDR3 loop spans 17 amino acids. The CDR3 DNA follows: TGTGCCAGCAGCTTAGAAGTGACTAGCGGGACCAACAATGAGCAGTTCTTC. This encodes CASSLEVTSGTNNEQFF.

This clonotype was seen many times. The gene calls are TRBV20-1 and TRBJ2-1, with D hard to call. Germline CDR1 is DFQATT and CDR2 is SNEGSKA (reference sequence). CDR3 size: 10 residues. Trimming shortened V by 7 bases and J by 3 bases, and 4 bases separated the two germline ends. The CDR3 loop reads CSGGYNEQFF. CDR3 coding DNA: TGCAGTGGTGGCTACAATGAGCAGTTCTTC.

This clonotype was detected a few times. Here the CDR3 DNA reads TGTGCCAGCAGCCACACAGCAGCCCTGAACACCGGGGAGCTGTTTTTT. It yields the protein CASSHTAALNTGELFF. The V gene is TRBV13, the J gene TRBJ2-2; D remains ambiguous. CDR1 is PRHDT, CDR2 FYEKMQ, per germline (reference sequence). The V end was cut by 5 bases, the J end by 1 base, with 14 bases between. The CDR3 totals 16 residues.

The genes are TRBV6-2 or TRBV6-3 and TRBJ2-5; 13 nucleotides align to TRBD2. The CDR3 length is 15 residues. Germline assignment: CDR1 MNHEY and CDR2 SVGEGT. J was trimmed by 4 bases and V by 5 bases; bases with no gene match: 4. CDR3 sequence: CASSERLAGGETQYF. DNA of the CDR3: TGTGCCAGCAGTGAACGACTAGCGGGAGGAGAGACCCAGTACTTC.

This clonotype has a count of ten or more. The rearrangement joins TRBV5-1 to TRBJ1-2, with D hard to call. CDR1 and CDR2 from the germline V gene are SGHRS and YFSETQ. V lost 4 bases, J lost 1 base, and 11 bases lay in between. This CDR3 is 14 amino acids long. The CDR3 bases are TGCGCCAGCAGCATGGCGTTGGGTAACTATGGCTACACCTTC. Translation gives CASSMALGNYGYTF.

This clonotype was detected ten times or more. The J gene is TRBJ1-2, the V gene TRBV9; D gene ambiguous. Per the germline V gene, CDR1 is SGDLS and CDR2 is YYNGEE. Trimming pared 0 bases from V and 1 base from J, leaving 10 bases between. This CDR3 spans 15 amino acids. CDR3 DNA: TGTGCCAGCAGCGTAGATGGACTCGGTAACTATGGCTACACCTTC. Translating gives CASSVDGLGNYGYTF.

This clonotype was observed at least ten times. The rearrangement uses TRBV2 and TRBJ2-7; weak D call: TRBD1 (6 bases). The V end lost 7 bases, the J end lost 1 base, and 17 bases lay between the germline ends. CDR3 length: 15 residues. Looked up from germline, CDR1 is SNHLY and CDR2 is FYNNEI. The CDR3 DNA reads TGTGCCAGCAACCCACAGGGTTATAGGTCCTACGAGCAGTACTTC. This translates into CASNPQGYRSYEQYF.

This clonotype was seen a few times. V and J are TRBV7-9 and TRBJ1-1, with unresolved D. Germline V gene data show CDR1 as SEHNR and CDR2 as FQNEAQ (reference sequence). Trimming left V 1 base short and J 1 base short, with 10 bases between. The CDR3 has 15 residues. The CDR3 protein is CASSLGGPPNTEAFF. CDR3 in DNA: TGTGCCAGCAGCTTAGGAGGTCCCCCGAACACTGAAGCTTTCTTT.

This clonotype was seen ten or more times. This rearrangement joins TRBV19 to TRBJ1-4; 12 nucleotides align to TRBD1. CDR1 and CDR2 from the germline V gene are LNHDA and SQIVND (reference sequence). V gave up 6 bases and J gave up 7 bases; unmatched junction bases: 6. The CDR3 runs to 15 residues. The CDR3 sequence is CASSWGQGAREKLFF. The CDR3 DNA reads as TGTGCCAGTAGCTGGGGACAGGGGGCGCGTGAAAAACTGTTTTTT.

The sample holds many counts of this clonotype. CDR3 sequence (DNA): TGTGCCAGCACCACGGACAGGGCAGGAGAGACCCAGTACTTC. This encodes CASTTDRAGETQYF. The chain is built from TRBV11-1 and TRBJ2-5; TRBD1 agrees at 8 bases. CDR1 is SGHAT, CDR2 FQDESV, per germline (reference sequence). The CDR3 contains 14 residues. V lost 7 bases, J lost 4 bases, and 8 bases stayed unmatched. Combining the CDR3 with reference TRBV11-1 and TRBJ2-5 gives the whole variable domain EAEVAQSPRYKITEKSQAVAFWCDPISGHATLYWYRQILGQGPELLVQFQDESVVDDSQLPKDRFSAERLKGVDSTLKIQPAELGDSAMYLCASTTDRAGETQYFGPGTRLLVL.

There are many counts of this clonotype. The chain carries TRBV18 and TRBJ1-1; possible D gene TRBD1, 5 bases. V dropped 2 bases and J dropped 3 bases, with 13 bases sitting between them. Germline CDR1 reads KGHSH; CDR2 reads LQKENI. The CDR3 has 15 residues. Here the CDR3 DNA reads TGTGCCAGCTCACCATTCGCGGGGGGGGACACTGAAGCTTTCTTT. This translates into CASSPFAGGDTEAFF.

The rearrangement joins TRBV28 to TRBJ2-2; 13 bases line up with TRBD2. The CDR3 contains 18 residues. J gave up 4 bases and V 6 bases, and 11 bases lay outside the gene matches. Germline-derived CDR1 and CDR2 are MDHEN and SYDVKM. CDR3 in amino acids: CASREGTSGTWITGELFF. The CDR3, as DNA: TGTGCCAGCAGAGAGGGGACTAGCGGGACTTGGATCACCGGGGAGCTGTTTTTT. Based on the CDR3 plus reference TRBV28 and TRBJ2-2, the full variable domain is DVKVTQSSRYLVKRTGEKVFLECVQDMDHENMFWYRQDPGLGLRLIYFSYDVKMKEKGDIPEGYSVSREKKERFSLILESASTNQTSMYLCASREGTSGTWITGELFFGEGSRLTVL.

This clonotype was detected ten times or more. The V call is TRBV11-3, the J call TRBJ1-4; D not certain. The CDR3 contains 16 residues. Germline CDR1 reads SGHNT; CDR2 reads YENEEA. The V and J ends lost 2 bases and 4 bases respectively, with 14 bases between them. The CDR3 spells CASSLTFGSGNEKLFF. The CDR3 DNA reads TGTGCCAGCAGCTTAACCTTCGGGTCTGGTAATGAAAAACTGTTTTTT.

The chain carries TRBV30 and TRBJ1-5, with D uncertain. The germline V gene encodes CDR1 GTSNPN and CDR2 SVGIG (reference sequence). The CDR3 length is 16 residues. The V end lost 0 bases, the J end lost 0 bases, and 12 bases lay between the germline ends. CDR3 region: CAWSVPGYRSNQPQHF. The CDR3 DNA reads TGTGCCTGGAGTGTACCGGGTTATCGTAGCAATCAGCCCCAGCATTTT.

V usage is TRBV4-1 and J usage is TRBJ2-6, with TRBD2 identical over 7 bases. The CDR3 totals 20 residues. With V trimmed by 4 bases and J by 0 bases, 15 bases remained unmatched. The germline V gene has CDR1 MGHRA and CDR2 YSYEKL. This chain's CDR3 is CASSRERSTSFYSGANVLTF. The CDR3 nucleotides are TGCGCCAGCAGCCGGGAACGGTCGACTAGCTTCTACTCTGGGGCCAACGTCCTGACTTTC.